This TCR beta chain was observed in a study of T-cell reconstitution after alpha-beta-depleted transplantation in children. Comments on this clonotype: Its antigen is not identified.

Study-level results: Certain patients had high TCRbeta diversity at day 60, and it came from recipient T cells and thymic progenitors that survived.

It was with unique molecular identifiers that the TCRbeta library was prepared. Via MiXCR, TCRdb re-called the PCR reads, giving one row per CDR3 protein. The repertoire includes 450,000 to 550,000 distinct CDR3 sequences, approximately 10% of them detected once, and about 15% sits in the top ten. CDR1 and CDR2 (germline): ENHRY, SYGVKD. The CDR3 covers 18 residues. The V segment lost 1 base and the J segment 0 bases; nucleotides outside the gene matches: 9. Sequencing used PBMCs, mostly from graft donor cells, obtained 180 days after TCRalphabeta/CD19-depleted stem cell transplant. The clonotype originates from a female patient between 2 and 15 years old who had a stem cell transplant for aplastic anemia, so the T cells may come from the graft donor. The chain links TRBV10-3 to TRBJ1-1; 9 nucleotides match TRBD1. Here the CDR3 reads CAISELRGGTGMNTEAFF. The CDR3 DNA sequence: TGTGCCATCAGTGAGTTACGGGGTGGGACAGGGATGAACACTGAAGCTTTCTTT.